The sequence of this T cell receptor (beta chain) was determined in a study of naive and memory T cell subsets. The beta constant-region primer was an equimolar mix of two oligonucleotides covering TRBC1 and TRBC2. Ligation attached a single-stranded oligonucleotide with a 12-nucleotide UMI and the SP2 primer to the cDNA 3' end. From the UMI-ligation and nested PCR reads, TCRdb called clonotypes with MiXCR, one entry per CDR3 protein. The table has 25,000 to 30,000 distinct CDR3 sequences, 9.5% to 12% seen once. The CDR3 extends over 11 amino acids. Germline V CDR1 and CDR2: DFQATT, SNEGSKA (reference sequence). V was trimmed by 5 bases and J by 6 bases, leaving 10 bases between them.

Sequencing used effector memory CD4+ T cells from blood. Subset given: effector memory, CD45RA- CD27-. The chain joins TRBV20-1 to TRBJ1-1; D is uncertain. The clonotype comes from a human donor in good health. The CDR3 DNA reads as TGCAGTGCTCCCATGTACCCTGAAGCTTTCTTT. It codes for CSAPMYPEAFF.